This record looks at one T cell receptor (beta chain) sequence and its context. Antigen unknown. The record originates from a study of T-cell memory formation after mild COVID-19. Study outcomes and limitations: Contracting CD4+ clones sat mainly in CM and EM; CD8+ in EMRA.

TCRdb re-derived calls from the 5' RACE reads in MiXCR, one entry per CDR3 protein. Of roughly 370,000 distinct CDR3 sequences detected, 15% to 20% appear once; the ten largest clones hold roughly 21%. The V segment lost 1 base and the J segment 8 bases; nucleotides outside the gene matches: 4. This CDR3 has 15 amino acids. CDR1 is SGHTA, CDR2 FQGTGA, per germline. This receptor was identified in a man in his late teens or twenties who had mild COVID-19 (a few samples of this study predate the infection). Cell type and time point are not known. The specimen sequenced was PBMCs or a T cell subset sorted from them (not recorded which). V usage is TRBV7-3 and J usage is TRBJ1-6; 8 nucleotides line up with TRBD1. Here the CDR3 DNA reads TGTGCCAGCAGCTTAATAGCAGGGGGCTATTCACCCCTCCACTTT. It specifies CASSLIAGGYSPLHF.